This TCR beta chain is drawn from a study of response to subunit inactivated influenza vaccine. This clonotype was seen only a few times. TCRdb itself ran the RT-PCR reads through MiXCR, one entry per CDR3 protein. This table has approximately 230,000 distinct CDR3 sequences, approximately 12% appearing once. The receptor was derived from a man aged 50-60 years who received an inactivated influenza vaccine. Here the sequenced sample was non-naive T cells sorted from PBMCs, taken 14 to 15 days before vaccination.

The CDR3 protein is CASSIGQASEQYF. The CDR3 DNA reads as TGCGCCAGCAGCATAGGACAGGCAAGCGAGCAGTACTTC. The V gene is TRBV5-1, the J gene TRBJ2-7, with 7 bases matching TRBD1. The trim removed 4 bases at V and 6 bases at J, leaving 7 bases unmatched. Germline V gene data show CDR1 as SGHRS and CDR2 as YFSETQ. The CDR3 spans 13 residues.